This T cell receptor beta chain comes out of a study of T cells in Graves' hyperthyroidism and ophthalmopathy. Whole-study context: Before any treatment, at initial diagnosis, peripheral blood was collected.

Amplified TCR beta CDR3 regions derived from RNA transcripts. The TCR CDR3 first-round RT-PCR relied on the HTBI primer set. One entry per CDR3 protein, called by TCRdb with MiXCR from the multiplex PCR reads. The top ten hold around 55% of the sample, which has under 350,000 distinct CDR3 sequences, 17% seen once. V dropped 6 bases and J dropped 5; count of bases not matched to a gene: 9. Germline values: CDR1 DFQATT, CDR2 SNEGSKA (reference sequence). The CDR3 loop spans 14 amino acids. This sequence joins TRBV20-1 and TRBJ2-4; 8 bases line up with TRBD2. The clonotype was recovered from a woman aged 55-69 years with Graves' ophthalmopathy. Sequencing was performed on blood. CDR3 amino acids: CSAHRGGGENIQYF. As DNA, the CDR3 is TGCAGTGCCCATCGGGGGGGGGGGGAAAACATTCAGTACTTC.